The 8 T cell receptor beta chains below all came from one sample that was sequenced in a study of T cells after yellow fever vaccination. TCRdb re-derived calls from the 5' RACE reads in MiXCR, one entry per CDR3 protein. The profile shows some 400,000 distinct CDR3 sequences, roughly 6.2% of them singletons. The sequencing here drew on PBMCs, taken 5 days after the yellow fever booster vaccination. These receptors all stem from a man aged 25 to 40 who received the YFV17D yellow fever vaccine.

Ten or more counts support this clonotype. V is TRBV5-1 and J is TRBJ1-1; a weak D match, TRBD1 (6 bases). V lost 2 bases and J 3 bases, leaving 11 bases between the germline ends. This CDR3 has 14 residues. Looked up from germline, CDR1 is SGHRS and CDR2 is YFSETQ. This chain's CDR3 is CASSFIQGYTEAFF. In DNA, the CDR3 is TGCGCCAGCAGCTTCATACAGGGTTACACTGAAGCTTTCTTT. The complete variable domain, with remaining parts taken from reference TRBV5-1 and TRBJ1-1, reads KAGVTQTPRYLIKTRGQQVTLSCSPISGHRSVSWYQQTPGQGLQFLFEYFSETQRNKGNFPGRFSGRQFSNSRSEMNVSTLELGDSALYLCASSFIQGYTEAFFGQGTRLTVV.

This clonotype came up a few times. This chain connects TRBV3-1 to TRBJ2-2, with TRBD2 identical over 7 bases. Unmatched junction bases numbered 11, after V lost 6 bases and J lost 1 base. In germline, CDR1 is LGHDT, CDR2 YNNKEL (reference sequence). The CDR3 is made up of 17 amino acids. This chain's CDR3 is CASRNSGRVKNTGELFF. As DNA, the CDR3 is TGTGCCAGCAGGAATAGCGGGCGTGTCAAGAACACCGGGGAGCTGTTTTTT.

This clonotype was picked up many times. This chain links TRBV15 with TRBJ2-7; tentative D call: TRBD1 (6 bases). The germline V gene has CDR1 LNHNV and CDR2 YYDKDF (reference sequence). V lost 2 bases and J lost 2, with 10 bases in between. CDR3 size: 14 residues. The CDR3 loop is CATSRQGSAYEQYF. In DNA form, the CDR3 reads TGTGCCACCAGCAGACAGGGGAGCGCCTACGAGCAGTACTTC. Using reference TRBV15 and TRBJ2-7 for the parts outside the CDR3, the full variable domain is DAMVIQNPRYQVTQFGKPVTLSCSQTLNHNVMYWYQQKSSQAPKLLFHYYDKDFNNEADTPDNFQSRRPNTSFCFLDIRSPGLGDTAMYLCATSRQGSAYEQYFGPGTRLTVT.

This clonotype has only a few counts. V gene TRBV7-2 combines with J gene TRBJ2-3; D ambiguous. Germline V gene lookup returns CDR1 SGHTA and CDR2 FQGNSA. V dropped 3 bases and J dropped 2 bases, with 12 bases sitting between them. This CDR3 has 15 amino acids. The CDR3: CASSLSRPPTDTQYF. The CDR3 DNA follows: TGTGCCAGCAGCTTGTCCCGCCCCCCCACAGATACGCAGTATTTT. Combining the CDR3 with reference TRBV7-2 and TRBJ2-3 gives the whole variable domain GAGVSQSPSNKVTEKGKDVELRCDPISGHTALYWYRQSLGQGLEFLIYFQGNSAPDKSGLPSDRFSAERTGGSVSTLTIQRTQQEDSAVYLCASSLSRPPTDTQYFGPGTRLTVL.

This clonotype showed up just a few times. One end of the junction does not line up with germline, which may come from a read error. As DNA, the CDR3 is TGTGCTAGCAGCCTTGGGGTCACTACGAACACCGGGGAGCTGTTTTTT. Its protein product is CASSLGVTTNTGELFF. This rearrangement joins TRBV7-7 to TRBJ2-2, with D unresolved. The CDR3 sequence is 16 residues long. Germline V lookup: CDR1 SSHAT, CDR2 FNYEAQ (reference sequence).

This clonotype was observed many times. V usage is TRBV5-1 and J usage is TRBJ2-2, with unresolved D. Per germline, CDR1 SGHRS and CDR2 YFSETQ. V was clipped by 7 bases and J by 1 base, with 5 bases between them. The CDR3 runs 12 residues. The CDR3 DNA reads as TGCGCCAGCGGGCTGAACACCGGGGAGCTGTTTTTT. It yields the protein CASGLNTGELFF. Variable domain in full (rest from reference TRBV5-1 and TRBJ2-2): KAGVTQTPRYLIKTRGQQVTLSCSPISGHRSVSWYQQTPGQGLQFLFEYFSETQRNKGNFPGRFSGRQFSNSRSEMNVSTLELGDSALYLCASGLNTGELFFGEGSRLTVL.

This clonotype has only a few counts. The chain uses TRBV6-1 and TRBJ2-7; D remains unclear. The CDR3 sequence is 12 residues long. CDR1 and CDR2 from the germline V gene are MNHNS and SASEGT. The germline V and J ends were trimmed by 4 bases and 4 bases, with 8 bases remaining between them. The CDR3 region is CASSVSVYEQYF. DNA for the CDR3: TGTGCCAGCAGTGTTTCCGTTTACGAGCAGTACTTC.

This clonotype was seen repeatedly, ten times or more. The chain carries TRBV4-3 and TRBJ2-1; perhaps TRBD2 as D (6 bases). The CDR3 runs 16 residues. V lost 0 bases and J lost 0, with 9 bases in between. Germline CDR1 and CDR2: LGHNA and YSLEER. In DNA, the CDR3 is TGCGCCAGCAGCCAAGATGTGACTAGCTCCTACAATGAGCAGTTCTTC. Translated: CASSQDVTSSYNEQFF.